A selection of T cell receptor beta chains follows, all from one sample in a study of T cells in Graves' hyperthyroidism and ophthalmopathy. TCRdb processed the multiplex PCR reads anew with MiXCR; each CDR3 protein has one entry. The table lists fewer than 350,000 distinct CDR3 sequences, about 20% of them singletons. Source material: blood. These TCRs come from a woman aged 45-65 years with Graves' hyperthyroidism. The CDR3 runs from the conserved cysteine through the conserved F or W. The order of the fields is CDR3 protein, CDR3 DNA, D gene, J gene, V gene, clone size, CDR3 length. D genes are given only for firm matches. Some rows have no size entry. The others give once, few or many, or a class for an expanded clone.

CASSEAGNQPQHF	TGTGCCAGCAGTGAGGCGGGGAATCAGCCCCAGCATTTT	-	TRBJ1-5	TRBV2	many	13
CASSQGRTTEQFF	TGTGCCAGCAGCCAGGGCAGAACGACTGAGCAGTTCTTC	-	TRBJ2-1	TRBV3-1	many	13
CASRVGTGSTGELFF	TGTGCCAGCAGGGTAGGGACAGGGAGCACCGGGGAGCTGTTTTTT	TRBD1	TRBJ2-2	TRBV27	-	15
CASSLADRDGTQYF	TGTGCCAGCAGTTTAGCGGACAGGGATGGAACGCAGTATTTT	TRBD1	TRBJ2-3	TRBV28	many	14
CASSRDFANTGELFF	TGTGCCAGCAGTCGGGACTTTGCGAACACCGGGGAGCTGTTTTTT	-	TRBJ2-2	TRBV5-4	few	15
CASEAGWGPYNEQFF	TGCGCCAGCGAAGCGGGGTGGGGGCCCTACAATGAGCAGTTCTTC	-	TRBJ2-1	TRBV5-1	many	15
CASSPVGGGETEAFF	TGCGCCAGCAGCCCCGTGGGAGGGGGAGAGACTGAAGCTTTCTTT	-	TRBJ1-1	TRBV4-1	few	15
CSVGDGAYEQYF	TGCAGTGTTGGGGACGGAGCCTACGAGCAGTACTTC	-	TRBJ2-7	TRBV20-1	many	12
CASSQDGRTAHFGYTF	TGCGCCAGCAGCCAAGATGGACGGACAGCACACTTTGGCTACACCTTC	-	TRBJ1-2	TRBV4-1	-	16
CSASWGTGGSEQYF	TGCAGTGCTAGCTGGGGGACAGGGGGCTCCGAGCAGTACTTC	TRBD1	TRBJ2-7	TRBV20-1	few	14
CSARDPGRQETQYF	TGCAGTGCTAGAGACCCGGGACGGCAAGAGACCCAGTACTTC	-	TRBJ2-5	TRBV20-1	-	14
CASSSDRGNEQFF	TGTGCCAGCAGCTCGGACAGGGGGAATGAGCAGTTCTTC	TRBD1	TRBJ2-1	TRBV3-1	few	13
CASSLYLTGGDETQYF	TGCGCCAGCAGCTTATACCTGACAGGGGGCGACGAGACCCAGTACTTC	TRBD1	TRBJ2-5	TRBV5-1	many	16
CASSLVASGRGTDTQYF	TGTGCCAGCAGTCTGGTGGCTAGCGGGAGGGGCACAGATACGCAGTATTTT	TRBD2	TRBJ2-3	TRBV6-2/TRBV6-3	few	17
CSAGRDSSSYNEQFF	TGCAGTGCGGGGAGGGACAGCAGCTCCTACAATGAGCAGTTCTTC	-	TRBJ2-1	TRBV20-1	-	15
CAWRLAGGPYTDTQYF	TGTGCCTGGAGACTAGCGGGAGGGCCTTACACAGATACGCAGTATTTT	TRBD2	TRBJ2-3	TRBV30	many	16
CSVRTLAESYEQYF	TGCAGCGTCCGCACACTAGCGGAATCCTACGAGCAGTACTTC	TRBD2	TRBJ2-7	TRBV29-1	-	14
CASSFVGATYEQYF	TGTGCCAGCAGCTTCGTTGGGGCCACCTACGAGCAGTACTTC	-	TRBJ2-7	TRBV11-2	many	14
CASSTGGGPEHEQFF	TGCGCCAGCAGCACCGGCGGGGGGCCCGAGCATGAGCAGTTCTTC	TRBD2	TRBJ2-1	TRBV5-1	-	15
CASSPLTAQSSGNTIYF	TGTGCCAGCAGCCCCCTGACGGCCCAGAGCTCTGGAAACACCATATATTTT	-	TRBJ1-3	TRBV6-1	-	17
CASSEAGWNTEAFF	TGCGCCAGCAGTGAGGCAGGATGGAACACTGAAGCTTTCTTT	-	TRBJ1-1	TRBV10-2	-	14
CASSLSRTQDTGELFF	TGTGCCAGCAGCTTGTCGCGCACCCAAGACACCGGGGAGCTGTTTTTT	-	TRBJ2-2	TRBV5-4	-	16